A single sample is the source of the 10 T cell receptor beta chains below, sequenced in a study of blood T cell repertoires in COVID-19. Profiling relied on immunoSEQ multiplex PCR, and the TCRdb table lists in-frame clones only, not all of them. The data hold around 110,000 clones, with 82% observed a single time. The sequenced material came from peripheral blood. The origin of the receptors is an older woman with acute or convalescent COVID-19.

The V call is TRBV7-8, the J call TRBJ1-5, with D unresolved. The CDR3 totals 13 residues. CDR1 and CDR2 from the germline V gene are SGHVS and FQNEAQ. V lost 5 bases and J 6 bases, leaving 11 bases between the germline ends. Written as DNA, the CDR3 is TGTGCCAGCAGCACGGGTGAGGGTCAGCCCCAGCATTTT. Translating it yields CASSTGEGQPQHF. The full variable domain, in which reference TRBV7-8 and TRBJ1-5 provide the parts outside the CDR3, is GAGVSQSPRYKVAKRGQDVALRCDPISGHVSLFWYQQALGQGPEFLTYFQNEAQLDKSGLPSDRFFAERPEGSVSTLKIQRTQQEDSAVYLCASSTGEGQPQHFGDGTRLSIL.

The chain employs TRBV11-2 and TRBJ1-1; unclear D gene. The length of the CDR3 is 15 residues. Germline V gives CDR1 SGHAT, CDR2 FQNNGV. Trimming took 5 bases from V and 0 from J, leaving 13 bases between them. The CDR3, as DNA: TGTGCCAGCAGCCCGACGCCGGGTTTGAACACTGAAGCTTTCTTT. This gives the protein CASSPTPGLNTEAFF. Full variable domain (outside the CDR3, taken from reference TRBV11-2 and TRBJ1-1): EAGVAQSPRYKIIEKRQSVAFWCNPISGHATLYWYQQILGQGPKLLIQFQNNGVVDDSQLPKDRFSAERLKGVDSTLKIQPAKLEDSAVYLCASSPTPGLNTEAFFGQGTRLTVV.

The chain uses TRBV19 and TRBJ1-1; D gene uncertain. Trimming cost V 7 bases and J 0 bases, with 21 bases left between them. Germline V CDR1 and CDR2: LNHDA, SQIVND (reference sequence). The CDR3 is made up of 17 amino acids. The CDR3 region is CASTTTGKLIMNTEAFF. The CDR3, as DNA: TGTGCCAGTACCACGACCGGGAAACTTATCATGAACACTGAAGCTTTCTTT.

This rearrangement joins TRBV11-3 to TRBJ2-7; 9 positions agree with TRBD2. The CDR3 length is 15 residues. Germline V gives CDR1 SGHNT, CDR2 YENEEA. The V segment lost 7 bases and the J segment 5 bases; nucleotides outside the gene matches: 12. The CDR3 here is CASTRRASGVNEQYF. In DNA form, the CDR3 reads TGTGCCAGCACCCGTAGGGCTAGCGGGGTGAACGAGCAGTACTTC.

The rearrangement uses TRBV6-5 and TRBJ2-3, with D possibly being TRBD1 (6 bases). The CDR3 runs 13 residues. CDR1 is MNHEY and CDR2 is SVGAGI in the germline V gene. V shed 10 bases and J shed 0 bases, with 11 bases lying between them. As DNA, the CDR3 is TGTGCCACCAGCAGGGGAAGCACAGATACGCAGTATTTT. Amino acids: CATSRGSTDTQYF.

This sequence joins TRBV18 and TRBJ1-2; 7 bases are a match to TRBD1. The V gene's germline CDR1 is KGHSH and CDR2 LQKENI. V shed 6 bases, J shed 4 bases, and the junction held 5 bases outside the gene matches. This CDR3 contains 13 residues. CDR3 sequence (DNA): TGTGCCAGCTCTCCCGGGACAGCCTATGGCTACACCTTC. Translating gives CASSPGTAYGYTF. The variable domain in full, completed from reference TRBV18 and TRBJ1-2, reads NAGVMQNPRHLVRRRGQEARLRCSPMKGHSHVYWYRQLPEEGLKFMVYLQKENIIDESGMPKERFSAEFPKEGPSILRIQQVVRGDSAAYFCASSPGTAYGYTFGSGTRLTVV.

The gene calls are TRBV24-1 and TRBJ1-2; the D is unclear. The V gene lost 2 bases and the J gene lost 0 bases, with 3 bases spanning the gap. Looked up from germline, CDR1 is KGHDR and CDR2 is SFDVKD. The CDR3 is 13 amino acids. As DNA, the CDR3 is TGTGCCACCAGTGATTCGGCTAACTATGGCTACACCTTC. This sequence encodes CATSDSANYGYTF.

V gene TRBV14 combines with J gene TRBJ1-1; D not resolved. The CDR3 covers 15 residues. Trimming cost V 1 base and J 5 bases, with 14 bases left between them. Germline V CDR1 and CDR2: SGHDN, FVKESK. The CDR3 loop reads CASSQAPSRTTEAFF. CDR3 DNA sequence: TGTGCCAGCAGCCAAGCCCCATCCCGAACAACTGAAGCTTTCTTT. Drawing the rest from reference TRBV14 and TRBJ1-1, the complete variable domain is EAGVTQFPSHSVIEKGQTVTLRCDPISGHDNLYWYRRVMGKEIKFLLHFVKESKQDESGMPNNRFLAERTGGTYSTLKVQPAELEDSGVYFCASSQAPSRTTEAFFGQGTRLTVV.

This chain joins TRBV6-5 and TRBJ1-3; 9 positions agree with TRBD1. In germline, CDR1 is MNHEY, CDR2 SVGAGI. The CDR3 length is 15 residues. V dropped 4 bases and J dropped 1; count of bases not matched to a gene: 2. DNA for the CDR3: TGTGCCAGCAGTTCCGGGACAGGGTCTGGAAACACCATATATTTT. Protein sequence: CASSSGTGSGNTIYF.

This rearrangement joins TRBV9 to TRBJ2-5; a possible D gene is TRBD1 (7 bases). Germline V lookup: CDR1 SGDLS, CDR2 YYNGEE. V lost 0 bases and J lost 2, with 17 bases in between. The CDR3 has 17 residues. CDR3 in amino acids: CASSVGVGGQMQETQYF. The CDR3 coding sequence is TGTGCCAGCAGCGTAGGGGTCGGGGGACAGATGCAAGAGACCCAGTACTTC.